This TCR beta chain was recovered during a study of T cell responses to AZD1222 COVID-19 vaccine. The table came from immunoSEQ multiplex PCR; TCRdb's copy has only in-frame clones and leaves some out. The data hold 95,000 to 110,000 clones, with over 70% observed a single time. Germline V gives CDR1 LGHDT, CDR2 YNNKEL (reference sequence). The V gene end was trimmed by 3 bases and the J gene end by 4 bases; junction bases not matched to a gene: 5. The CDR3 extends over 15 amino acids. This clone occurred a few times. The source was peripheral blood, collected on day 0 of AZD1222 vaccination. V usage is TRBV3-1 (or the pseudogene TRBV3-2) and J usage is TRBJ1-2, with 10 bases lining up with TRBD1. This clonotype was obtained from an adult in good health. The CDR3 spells CASSQLDRGVYGYTF. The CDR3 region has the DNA TGTGCCAGCAGCCAGTTGGACAGGGGGGTCTATGGCTACACCTTC.